This T cell receptor (beta chain) was documented in a study of T cell repertoires in cytomegalovirus infection. About the study: Alongside well-studied HLA-B-restricted CMV epitopes, recently identified HLA-C-restricted CMV epitopes were also used. Public TCR beta signature analysis indicated the presence of both CMV infection and matching HLA type. Study-wide findings and caveats: In two of eight donors, the top clonotype was HLA-C-restricted CMV-specific. Summed frequency of shared TCR beta families picked out CMV carriers who also had the relevant HLA.

As for this clonotype: Its antigen is unidentified.

MiXCR, applied by TCRdb to the reads, yields one record per CDR3 protein. This table has 380,000 or so distinct CDR3 sequences, about 32% appearing once. The V gene's germline CDR1 is GTSNPN and CDR2 SVGIG (reference sequence). Trimming took 2 bases from V and 1 from J; bases not matched to a gene: 6. The CDR3 has 17 residues. The source material was cultured PBMCs, sampled from culture after CMV antigen stimulation. This chain uses TRBV30 with TRBJ2-6, with TRBD2 matching over 9 bases. The receptor comes from a human donor in good health (CMV status not recorded). Some clones in this sample may be carry-over from other donors' samples. The CDR3 DNA sequence: TGTGCCTGGAGTTTCTGGACTAGCGCTTCTGGGGCCAACGTCCTGACTTTC. It yields the protein CAWSFWTSASGANVLTF.